This entry lists 27 T cell receptor beta chains sequenced from one sample in a study of cytomegalovirus exposure and HLA in healthy donors. TCRdb's table, derived via immunoSEQ multiplex PCR, lists solely in-frame clones and lacks some. The sample records about 65,000 clones, about 90% being singletons. The sequencing input was PBMCs. The receptor set was obtained from a woman under 30 in good health and CMV-seronegative.

CDR3 region: CASSLGAGVTEAFF. DNA for the CDR3: TGTGCCAGCAGCTTAGGTGCCGGGGTCACTGAAGCTTTCTTT. The rearrangement joins TRBV13 to TRBJ1-1; D is uncertain. CDR1 PRHDT and CDR2 FYEKMQ come from the germline V gene (reference sequence). V was shortened by 0 bases and J by 4 bases, with 9 bases between the two germline ends. CDR3 size: 14 residues.

The chain has TRBV6-1 and TRBJ2-7; TRBD2 might be the D (7 bases). V shed 1 base and J shed 3 bases, with 10 bases lying between them. The V gene's germline CDR1 is MNHNS and CDR2 SASEGT. The CDR3 is 14 amino acids. The CDR3 sequence is CASSEGGGNYEQYF. CDR3 sequence (DNA): TGTGCCAGCAGTGAAGGGGGGGGCAACTACGAGCAGTACTTC.

As DNA, the CDR3 is TGTGCCAGCAGTGCCCGGGGGAGGGGCTCCTATAATTCACCCCTCCACTTT. Residues: CASSARGRGSYNSPLHF. The chain recombines TRBV6-1 with TRBJ1-6, with D possibly TRBD1 on 5 matching bases. Looked up from germline, CDR1 is MNHNS and CDR2 is SASEGT. CDR3 length: 17 residues. V lost 4 bases and J 0 bases, leaving 13 bases between the germline ends.

This rearrangement joins TRBV28 to TRBJ1-4, with D perhaps TRBD1 (5 bases). The V gene lost 6 bases and the J gene lost 8 bases, with 7 bases spanning the gap. The CDR3 extends over 11 amino acids. Germline-derived CDR1 and CDR2 are MDHEN and SYDVKM. The CDR3 loop is CASSSGEKLFF. The CDR3 DNA reads TGTGCCAGCAGCTCAGGGGAAAAACTGTTTTTT.

The chain couples TRBV5-6 to TRBJ1-1; D remains unclear. This CDR3 has 12 residues. Germline V gives CDR1 SGHDT, CDR2 YYEEEE. The ends were cut back, 2 bases at V and 3 bases at J, with 5 bases in the middle. The CDR3 spells CASSLSHTEAFF. In DNA, the CDR3 is TGTGCCAGCAGCTTAAGCCACACTGAAGCTTTCTTT. Based on the CDR3 plus reference TRBV5-6 and TRBJ1-1, the full variable domain is DAGVTQSPTHLIKTRGQQVTLRCSPKSGHDTVSWYQQALGQGPQFIFQYYEEEERQRGNFPDRFSGHQFPNYSSELNVNALLLGDSALYLCASSLSHTEAFFGQGTRLTVV.

This sequence joins TRBV2 and TRBJ2-3; 10 bases match TRBD1. Germline CDR1 is SNHLY and CDR2 is FYNNEI. The CDR3 is 14 amino acids. V dropped 6 bases and J dropped 9; count of bases not matched to a gene: 9. The CDR3 DNA reads as TGTGCCAGCAGCCCGGACAGGGGGGGAGGCACGCAGTATTTT. Translation gives CASSPDRGGGTQYF.

V is TRBV7-4 and J is TRBJ2-7, with TRBD2 identical over 11 bases. This CDR3 is built from 17 residues. CDR1 and CDR2 (germline): SGHVT, SQSDAQ. With V trimmed by 5 bases and J by 5 bases, 14 bases remained unmatched. The CDR3 DNA is TGTGCCAGCAGCACAGCGACTAGCGGGAACTATTGGGACGAGCAGTACTTC. Translated, it gives CASSTATSGNYWDEQYF.

The genes are TRBV6-6 and TRBJ1-5; a possible D gene is TRBD1 (5 bases). The CDR3 runs to 14 residues. The germline V gene has CDR1 MNHNY and CDR2 SVGAGI (reference sequence). The V gene lost 7 bases and the J gene lost 6 bases, with 16 bases spanning the gap. This chain's CDR3 is CASIMGGDSQPQHF. The DNA of the CDR3 is TGTGCCAGCATCATGGGGGGAGATAGTCAGCCCCAGCATTTT.

The V and J genes are TRBV29-1 and TRBJ2-7, with 7 positions matching TRBD1. Looked up from germline, CDR1 is SQVTM and CDR2 is ANQGSEA. Losses at the gene ends were 6 bases for V and 7 bases for J; bases not matched to a gene: 6. This CDR3 region has 11 residues. The chain's CDR3 is CSVTLTGEQYF. CDR3 coding DNA: TGCAGCGTGACCCTGACAGGGGAGCAGTACTTC.

This clone has just a few counts. The chain carries TRBV2 and TRBJ2-3; 10 nucleotides align to TRBD1. Per the germline V gene, CDR1 is SNHLY and CDR2 is FYNNEI. The V and J ends lost 6 bases and 3 bases, in that order; junction bases with no gene match: 6. The CDR3 is made up of 15 amino acids. For the CDR3, the DNA is TGTGCCAGCAGAGGGGGGACAGGGGAAACAGATACGCAGTATTTT. Amino acids: CASRGGTGETDTQYF.

This chain connects TRBV5-1 to TRBJ2-7; 9 nucleotides agree with TRBD1. Germline-derived CDR1 and CDR2 are SGHRS and YFSETQ. The CDR3 spans 15 residues. V shed 4 bases and J 2 bases; nucleotides not matched to a gene: 7. The CDR3 sequence: CASSIRQGGTYEQYF. The CDR3 coding sequence is TGCGCCAGCAGCATCCGACAGGGGGGGACCTACGAGCAGTACTTC.

The chain is built from TRBV6-5 and TRBJ2-7, with D hard to call. Germline lookup yields CDR1 MNHEY and CDR2 SVGAGI. V lost 0 bases, J lost 5 bases, and 11 bases lay in between. This CDR3 is 14 amino acids long. The CDR3 is CASSYSFFSDEQYF. The CDR3 DNA is TGTGCCAGCAGTTACTCTTTCTTTTCCGACGAGCAGTACTTC.

DNA of the CDR3: TGCGCCAGCAGCCCTGGGGCCGGGGAAGCTTTCTTT. Translating it yields CASSPGAGEAFF. The rearrangement uses TRBV10-1 and TRBJ1-1, with D perhaps TRBD1 (5 bases). The CDR3 runs to 12 residues. The V gene lost 6 bases and the J gene lost 8 bases, with 13 bases spanning the gap. Germline lookup yields CDR1 WNHNN and CDR2 SYGVQD (reference sequence).

V is TRBV13 and J is TRBJ2-5; 8 nucleotides match TRBD2. CDR1 PRHDT and CDR2 FYEKMQ come from the germline V gene (reference sequence). The CDR3 covers 15 residues. Trimming took 2 bases from V and 5 from J; bases not matched to a gene: 7. The CDR3 protein is CASSLKRGGRETQYF. CDR3 nucleotide sequence: TGTGCCAGCAGCTTAAAACGGGGGGGCCGGGAGACCCAGTACTTC.

The DNA of the CDR3 is TGCAGCGTTGAAGATCCTCCCGAGCAGTACTTC. Translation: CSVEDPPEQYF. This chain joins TRBV29-1 and TRBJ2-7; D remains ambiguous. CDR1 and CDR2 (germline): SQVTM, ANQGSEA. Trimming removed 0 bases from V and 6 bases from J, with 6 bases in between. The CDR3 is made up of 11 amino acids.

The rearrangement links TRBV5-8 to TRBJ2-3; maybe TRBD2 (7 bases). Germline loops: CDR1 SGHTS, CDR2 YDEGEE. This CDR3 is built from 16 residues. V was pared by 4 bases and J by 2 bases, with 17 bases between. CDR3 protein: CASSLVGGAFTDTQYF. CDR3 DNA: TGTGCCAGCAGCCTGGTGGGGGGGGCCTTCACAGATACGCAGTATTTT.

The chain couples TRBV6-4 to TRBJ2-3; TRBD2 matches 9 bases. Germline V gives CDR1 MRHNA, CDR2 SNTAGT. V dropped 2 bases and J dropped 6; count of bases not matched to a gene: 3. This CDR3 comprises 14 residues. CDR3 bases: TGTGCCAGCAGTGACGGCGGGGGGGCCGATACGCAGTATTTT. It codes for CASSDGGGADTQYF.

The V gene is TRBV4-1, the J gene TRBJ1-6; D ambiguous. Between the trimmed V and J ends, which lost 0 bases and 0 bases, there was a span of 6 bases. The CDR3 sequence is 16 residues long. Germline loops: CDR1 MGHRA, CDR2 YSYEKL. This CDR3 reads CASSQDPSSYNSPLHF. The CDR3 DNA follows: TGCGCCAGCAGCCAAGATCCGAGCTCCTATAATTCACCCCTCCACTTT.

This chain uses TRBV30 with TRBJ2-7, with D tentatively TRBD2 (5 bases). Trimming took off 0 bases at V and 2 bases at J, with 11 bases between the two ends. Germline CDR1 GTSNPN, CDR2 SVGIG (reference sequence). The CDR3 is 14 residues long. The CDR3 nucleotides are TGTGCCTGGAGTGTAGGGAGTCGGGCCTACGAGCAGTACTTC. It specifies CAWSVGSRAYEQYF.

DNA of the CDR3: TGTGCCAGCGGGAGGGGGGGCAATGAGCAGTTCTTC. Its translation: CASGRGGNEQFF. The rearrangement links TRBV27 to TRBJ2-1; a possible D gene is TRBD2 (7 bases). This CDR3 has 12 residues. The V end was cut by 8 bases, the J end by 6 bases, with 11 bases between. Germline lookup yields CDR1 MNHEY and CDR2 SMNVEV (reference sequence).

The chain recombines TRBV4-1 with TRBJ1-1, with D possibly being TRBD1 (5 bases). Trimming stripped 1 base from V and 5 bases from J, with 14 bases between. From germline, CDR1 is MGHRA and CDR2 YSYEKL. The CDR3 is 15 amino acids. CDR3 amino acids: CASSQAGVMGTEAFF. The CDR3 nucleotides are TGCGCCAGCAGCCAAGCGGGGGTTATGGGGACTGAAGCTTTCTTT.

J is TRBJ2-7 and V is TRBV7-2, with D perhaps TRBD2 (6 bases). CDR1 is SGHTA and CDR2 is FQGNSA in the germline V gene. V was pared by 10 bases and J by 0 bases, with 13 bases between. The CDR3 covers 13 residues. In nucleotides, the CDR3 is TGTGCCACATCAGGCGGGACCTCCTACGAGCAGTACTTC. Amino acids: CATSGGTSYEQYF.

This clone came up a few times. The chain couples TRBV15 to TRBJ2-3; maybe TRBD2 (7 bases). Per the germline V gene, CDR1 is LNHNV and CDR2 is YYDKDF (reference sequence). The V end lost 0 bases, the J end lost 4 bases, and 14 bases lay between the germline ends. The CDR3 extends over 16 amino acids. The CDR3 is CATSRDRGEGADTQYF. CDR3 nucleotide sequence: TGTGCCACCAGCAGAGATAGAGGGGAGGGGGCAGATACGCAGTATTTT. The entire variable domain, with the rest obtained from reference TRBV15 and TRBJ2-3, is as follows: DAMVIQNPRYQVTQFGKPVTLSCSQTLNHNVMYWYQQKSSQAPKLLFHYYDKDFNNEADTPDNFQSRRPNTSFCFLDIRSPGLGDTAMYLCATSRDRGEGADTQYFGPGTRLTVL.

V usage is TRBV7-3 and J usage is TRBJ1-1; 9 bases match TRBD1. The ends lost 5 bases at V and 6 bases at J; junction bases unmatched: 10. The CDR3 totals 15 residues. The germline V gene has CDR1 SGHTA and CDR2 FQGTGA. CDR3 loop: CASSPGTGRGAEAFF. In DNA, the CDR3 is TGTGCCAGCAGCCCAGGGACAGGGCGGGGGGCTGAAGCTTTCTTT.

This CDR3 is CASSLARPPTGELFF. The CDR3, as DNA: TGTGCCAGCAGTTTAGCCAGGCCACCCACCGGGGAGCTGTTTTTT. The chain couples TRBV28 to TRBJ2-2; D gene uncertain. CDR3 length equals 15 residues. Trimming pared 2 bases from V and 4 bases from J, leaving 11 bases between. Germline V lookup: CDR1 MDHEN, CDR2 SYDVKM.

The sample holds one count of this clone. The chain uses TRBV27 and TRBJ1-1; 8 bases are a match to TRBD1. There are 14 residues in the CDR3. The V gene end was trimmed by 6 bases and the J gene end by 4 bases; junction bases not matched to a gene: 7. Germline V gives CDR1 MNHEY, CDR2 SMNVEV (reference sequence). The CDR3 sequence is CASSDLTGVTEAFF. CDR3 in DNA: TGTGCCAGCAGCGACCTGACAGGGGTCACTGAAGCTTTCTTT.

The CDR3 coding sequence is TGTGCCAGCAGCCCCTATCCCTACGAGCAGTACTTC. Protein: CASSPYPYEQYF. The V call is TRBV6-1, the J call TRBJ2-7; no clear D gene. V was pared by 6 bases and J by 2 bases, with 8 bases between. The CDR3 is 12 residues long. CDR1 is MNHNS, CDR2 SASEGT, per germline.